Listed here is a single TCR beta chain. What it recognizes is unknown. This entry comes from a study of cytomegalovirus exposure and HLA in healthy donors. Only in-frame clones appear in the TCRdb table, and some are missing; sequencing was by immunoSEQ multiplex PCR. The repertoire holds just under 150,000 clones, with around 90% as singletons. The CDR3 runs 16 residues. CDR1 and CDR2 from the germline V gene are GTSNPN and SVGIG (reference sequence). Deletions cut 0 bases from V and 5 bases from J, with 16 bases between. Findings and caveats of the study: Some public TCRs appeared in many individuals, while most sequences were rare.

V gene TRBV30 combines with J gene TRBJ2-2; tentatively, D is TRBD1 (5 bases). The origin of this receptor is a man in his late teens or twenties in good health and CMV-seropositive. The sequencing input was PBMCs. The CDR3 DNA sequence: TGTGCCTGGAGTGTACTGTCAGATGGGGCGACCGGGGAGCTGTTTTTT. Residues: CAWSVLSDGATGELFF.